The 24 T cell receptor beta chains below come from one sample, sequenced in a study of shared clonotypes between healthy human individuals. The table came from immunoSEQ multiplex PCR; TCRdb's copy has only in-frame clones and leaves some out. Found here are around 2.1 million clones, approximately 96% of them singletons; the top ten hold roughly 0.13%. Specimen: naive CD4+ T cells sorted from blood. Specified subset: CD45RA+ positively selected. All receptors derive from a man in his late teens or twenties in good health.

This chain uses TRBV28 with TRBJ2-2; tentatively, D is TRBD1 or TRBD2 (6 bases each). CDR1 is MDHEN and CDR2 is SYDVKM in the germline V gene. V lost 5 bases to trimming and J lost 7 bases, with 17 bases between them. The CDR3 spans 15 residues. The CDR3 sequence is CASSTRGLRGGELFF. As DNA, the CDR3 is TGTGCCAGCAGTACCCGGGGGCTACGTGGCGGGGAGCTGTTTTTT.

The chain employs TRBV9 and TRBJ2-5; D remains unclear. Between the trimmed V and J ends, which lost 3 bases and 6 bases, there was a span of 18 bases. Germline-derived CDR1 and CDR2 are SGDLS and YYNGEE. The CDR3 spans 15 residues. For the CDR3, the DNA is TGTGCCAGCAGCGGACATACAAAGGGTTTCCAGACCCAGTACTTC. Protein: CASSGHTKGFQTQYF.

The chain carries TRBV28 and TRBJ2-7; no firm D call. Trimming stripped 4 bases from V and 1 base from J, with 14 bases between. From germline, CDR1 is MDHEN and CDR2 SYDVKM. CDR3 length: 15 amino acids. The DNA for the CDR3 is TGTGCCAGCAGTTCAAGCCCACGCGGTTCCTACGAGCAGTACTTC. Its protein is CASSSSPRGSYEQYF.

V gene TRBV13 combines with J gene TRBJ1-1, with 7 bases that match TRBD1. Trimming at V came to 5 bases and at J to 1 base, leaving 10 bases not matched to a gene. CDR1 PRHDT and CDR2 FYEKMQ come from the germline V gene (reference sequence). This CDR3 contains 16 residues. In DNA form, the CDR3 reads TGTGCCAGCAGCACCTACAGGGGAGGGGAGAACACTGAAGCTTTCTTT. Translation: CASSTYRGGENTEAFF.

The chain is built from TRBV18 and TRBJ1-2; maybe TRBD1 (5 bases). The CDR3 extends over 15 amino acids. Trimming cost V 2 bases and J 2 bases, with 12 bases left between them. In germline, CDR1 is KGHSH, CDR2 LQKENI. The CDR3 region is CASSPVAQENYGYTF. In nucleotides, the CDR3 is TGTGCCAGCTCACCAGTGGCACAGGAAAACTATGGCTACACCTTC.

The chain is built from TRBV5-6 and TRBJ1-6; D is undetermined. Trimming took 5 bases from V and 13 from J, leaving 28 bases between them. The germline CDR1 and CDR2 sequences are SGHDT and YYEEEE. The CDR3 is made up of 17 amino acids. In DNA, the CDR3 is TGTGCCAGCAGTCCTGCCATGATACCAGGAGAGCCCAGTCCCCTCCACTTT. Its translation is CASSPAMIPGEPSPLHF.

DNA for the CDR3: TGTGCCAGCAAGCTGGGGCGACAGGTCCCGCAGTTCTTC. It is translated as CASKLGRQVPQFF. This chain joins TRBV6-1 and TRBJ2-1; D is possibly TRBD1 (6 bases). The CDR3 is 13 residues long. From germline, CDR1 is MNHNS and CDR2 SASEGT. V was clipped by 7 bases and J by 12 bases, with 19 bases between them.

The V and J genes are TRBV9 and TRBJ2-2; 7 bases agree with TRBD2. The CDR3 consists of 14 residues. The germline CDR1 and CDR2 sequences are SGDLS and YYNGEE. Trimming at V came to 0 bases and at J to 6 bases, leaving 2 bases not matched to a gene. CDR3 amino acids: CASSVGTRSGELFF. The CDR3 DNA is TGTGCCAGCAGCGTAGGGACTAGGTCCGGGGAGCTGTTTTTT.

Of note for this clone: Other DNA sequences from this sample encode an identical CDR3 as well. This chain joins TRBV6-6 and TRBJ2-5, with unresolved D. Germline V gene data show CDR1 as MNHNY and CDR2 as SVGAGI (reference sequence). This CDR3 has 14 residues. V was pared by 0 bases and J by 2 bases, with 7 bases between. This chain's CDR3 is CASSYSRQQETQYF. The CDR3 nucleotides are TGTGCCAGCAGTTACTCTAGGCAGCAAGAGACCCAGTACTTC.

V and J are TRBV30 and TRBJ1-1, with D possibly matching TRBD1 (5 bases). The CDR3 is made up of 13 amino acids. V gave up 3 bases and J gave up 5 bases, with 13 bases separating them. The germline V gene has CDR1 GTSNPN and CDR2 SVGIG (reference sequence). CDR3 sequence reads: CAWRKRGGTEAFF. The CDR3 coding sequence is TGTGCCTGGAGGAAAAGGGGCGGGACTGAAGCTTTCTTT.

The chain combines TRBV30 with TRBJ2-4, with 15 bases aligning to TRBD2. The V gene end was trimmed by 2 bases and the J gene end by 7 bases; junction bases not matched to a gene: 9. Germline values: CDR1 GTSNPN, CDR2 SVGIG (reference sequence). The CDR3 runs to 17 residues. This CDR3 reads CAWSTVRTSGGANIQYF. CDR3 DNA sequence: TGTGCCTGGAGTACGGTTCGGACTAGCGGGGGGGCGAACATTCAGTACTTC.

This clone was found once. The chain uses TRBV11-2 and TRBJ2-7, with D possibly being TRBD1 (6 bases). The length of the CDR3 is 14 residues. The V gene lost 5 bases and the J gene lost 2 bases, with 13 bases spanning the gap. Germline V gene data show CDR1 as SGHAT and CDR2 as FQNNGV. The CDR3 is CASSQGIVTYEQYF. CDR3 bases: TGTGCCAGCAGCCAGGGGATAGTAACCTACGAGCAGTACTTC.

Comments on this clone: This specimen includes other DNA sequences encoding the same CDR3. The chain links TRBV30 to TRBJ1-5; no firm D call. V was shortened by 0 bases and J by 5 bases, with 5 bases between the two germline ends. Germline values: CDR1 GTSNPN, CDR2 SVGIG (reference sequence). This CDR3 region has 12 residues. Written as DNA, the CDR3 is TGTGCCTGGAGTGTTGGAGATCAGCCCCAGCATTTT. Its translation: CAWSVGDQPQHF.

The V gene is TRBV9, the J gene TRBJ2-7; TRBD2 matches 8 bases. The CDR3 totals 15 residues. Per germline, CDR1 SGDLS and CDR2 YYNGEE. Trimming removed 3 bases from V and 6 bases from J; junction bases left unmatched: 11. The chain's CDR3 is CASSASAGGVLEQYF. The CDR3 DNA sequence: TGTGCCAGCAGCGCCTCCGCGGGGGGTGTTCTCGAGCAGTACTTC.

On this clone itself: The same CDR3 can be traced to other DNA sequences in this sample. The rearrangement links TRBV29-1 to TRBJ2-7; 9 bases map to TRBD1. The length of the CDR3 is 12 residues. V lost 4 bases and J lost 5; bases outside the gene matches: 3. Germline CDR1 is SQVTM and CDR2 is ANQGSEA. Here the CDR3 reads CSVARTGDEQYF. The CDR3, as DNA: TGCAGCGTTGCTCGGACAGGGGACGAGCAGTACTTC.

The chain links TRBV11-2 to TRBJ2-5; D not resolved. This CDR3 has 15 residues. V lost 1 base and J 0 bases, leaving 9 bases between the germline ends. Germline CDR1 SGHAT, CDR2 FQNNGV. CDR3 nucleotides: TGTGCCAGCAGCTTAGGGGATATGTACCAAGAGACCCAGTACTTC. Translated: CASSLGDMYQETQYF.

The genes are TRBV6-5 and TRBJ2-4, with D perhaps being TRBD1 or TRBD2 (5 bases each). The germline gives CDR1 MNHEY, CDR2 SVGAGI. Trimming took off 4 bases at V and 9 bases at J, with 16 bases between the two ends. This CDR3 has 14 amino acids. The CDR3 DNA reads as TGTGCCAGCAGTTCAGGGACCGCATCTCCCATTCAGTACTTC. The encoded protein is CASSSGTASPIQYF.

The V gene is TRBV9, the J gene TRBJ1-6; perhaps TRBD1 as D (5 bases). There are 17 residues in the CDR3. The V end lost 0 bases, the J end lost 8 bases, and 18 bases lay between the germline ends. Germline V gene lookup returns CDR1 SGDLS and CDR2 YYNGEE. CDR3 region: CASSVGTGSLTDSPLHF. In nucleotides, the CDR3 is TGTGCCAGCAGCGTAGGAACAGGTTCCCTCACAGATTCACCCCTCCACTTT.

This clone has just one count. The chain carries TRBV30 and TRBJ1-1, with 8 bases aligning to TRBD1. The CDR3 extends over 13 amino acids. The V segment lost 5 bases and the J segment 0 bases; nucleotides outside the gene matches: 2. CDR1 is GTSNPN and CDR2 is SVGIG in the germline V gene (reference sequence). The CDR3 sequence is CAWEGQVNTEAFF. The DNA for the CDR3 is TGTGCCTGGGAGGGACAGGTGAACACTGAAGCTTTCTTT.

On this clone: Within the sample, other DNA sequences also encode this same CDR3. This CDR3 is CASSSGQSYEQYF. CDR3 DNA: TGCGCCAGCAGCTCGGGCCAGTCCTACGAGCAGTACTTC. V and J are TRBV5-1 and TRBJ2-7; D uncertain. Trimming removed 3 bases from V and 1 base from J, with 8 bases in between. In germline, CDR1 is SGHRS, CDR2 YFSETQ. This CDR3 contains 13 residues.

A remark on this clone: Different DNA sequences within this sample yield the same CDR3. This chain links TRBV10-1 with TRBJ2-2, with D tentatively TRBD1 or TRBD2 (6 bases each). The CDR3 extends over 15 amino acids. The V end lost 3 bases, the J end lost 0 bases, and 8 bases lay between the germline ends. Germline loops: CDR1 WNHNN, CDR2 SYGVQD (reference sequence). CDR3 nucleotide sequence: TGCGCCAGCAGTGACGGGGGCGCGAACACCGGGGAGCTGTTTTTT. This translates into CASSDGGANTGELFF.

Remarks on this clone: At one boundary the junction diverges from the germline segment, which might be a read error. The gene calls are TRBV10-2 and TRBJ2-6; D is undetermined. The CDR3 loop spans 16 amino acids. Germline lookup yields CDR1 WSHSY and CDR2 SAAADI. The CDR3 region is CPSSDPTRSGANVLTF. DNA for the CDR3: TGCCCCAGCAGTGACCCGACACGCTCTGGGGCCAACGTCCTGACTTTC.

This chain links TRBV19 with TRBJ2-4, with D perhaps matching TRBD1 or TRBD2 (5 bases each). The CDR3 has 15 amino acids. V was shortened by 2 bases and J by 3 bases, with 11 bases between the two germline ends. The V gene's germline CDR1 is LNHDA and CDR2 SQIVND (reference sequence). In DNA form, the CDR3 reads TGTGCCAGTAGTATAACTGGGGACGTCAAAAACATTCAGTACTTC. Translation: CASSITGDVKNIQYF.

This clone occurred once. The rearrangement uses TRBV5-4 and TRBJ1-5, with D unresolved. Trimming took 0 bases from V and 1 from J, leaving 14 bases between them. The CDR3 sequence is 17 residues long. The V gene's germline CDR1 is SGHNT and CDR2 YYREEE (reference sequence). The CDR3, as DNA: TGTGCCAGCAGCTTGGACGCGGACCTCAGGAGCAATCAGCCCCAGCATTTT. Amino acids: CASSLDADLRSNQPQHF.